This T cell receptor beta chain is drawn from a study of blood T cell repertoires in COVID-19. The overall study: Both acute and convalescent COVID-19 samples were obtained from the United States, Italy and Spain. Sources were T cells, B-cell-depleted T cells, or PBMCs; the material itself was cDNA or gDNA.

Original processing notes: Quantification of nucleated cells was approximated via reference gene primer amplification. TCRdb keeps only in-frame clones here, not all; method: immunoSEQ multiplex PCR. The V and J calls and clone size are taken from that table; D and trimming were inferred from the DNA. The sample shows some 110,000 clones, about four fifths of them seen only once. Trimming cost V 6 bases and J 4 bases; bases outside gene matches: 17. From germline, CDR1 is LNHDA and CDR2 SQIVND (reference sequence). This CDR3 contains 18 residues. Sequencing was done on a sample of peripheral blood. The chain has TRBV19 and TRBJ1-5; 8 nucleotides agree with TRBD1. This TCR came from a woman between 65 and 79 years old with acute or convalescent COVID-19. CDR3 residues: CASRWGGQARIGNQPQHF. In DNA, the CDR3 is TGTGCCAGTAGATGGGGGGGACAGGCTAGGATCGGGAATCAGCCCCAGCATTTT.